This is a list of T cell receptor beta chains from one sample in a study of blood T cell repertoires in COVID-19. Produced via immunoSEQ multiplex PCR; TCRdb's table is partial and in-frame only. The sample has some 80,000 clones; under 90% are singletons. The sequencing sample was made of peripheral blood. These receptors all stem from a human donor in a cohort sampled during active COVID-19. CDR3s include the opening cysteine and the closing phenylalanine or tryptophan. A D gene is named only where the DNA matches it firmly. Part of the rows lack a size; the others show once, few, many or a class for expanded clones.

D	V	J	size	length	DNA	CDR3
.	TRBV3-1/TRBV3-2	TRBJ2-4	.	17	TGTGCCAGCAGCCAAGAGCGATTCCCGGGAGCCAAAAACATTCAGTACTTC	CASSQERFPGAKNIQYF
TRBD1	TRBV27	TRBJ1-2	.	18	TGTGCCAGCAGCCGCGTACCCGGGACAGGAAAATTCGCTATGGGCTACACCTTC	CASSRVPGTGKFAMGYTF
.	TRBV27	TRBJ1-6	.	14	TGTGCCAGCAGTTTAGCAGGTACCGCTTCACCCCTCCACTTT	CASSLAGTASPLHF
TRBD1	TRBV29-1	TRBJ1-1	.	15	TGCAGCGCCCAGCGGACAGGGAAGGCGGACACTGAAGCTTTCTTT	CSAQRTGKADTEAFF
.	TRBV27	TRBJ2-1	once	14	TGTGCCAGCAGTTTACTTAAGGGGTCCGGTGAGCAGTTCTTC	CASSLLKGSGEQFF
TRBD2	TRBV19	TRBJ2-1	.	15	TGTGCCAGTAGTACTATAGCGGGAGGACCCAATGAGCAGTTCTTC	CASSTIAGGPNEQFF
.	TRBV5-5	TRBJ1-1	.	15	TGTGCCAGCAGCTTGGCCGGACTCTGGAACACTGAAGCTTTCTTT	CASSLAGLWNTEAFF
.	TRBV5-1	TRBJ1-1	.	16	TGCGCCAGCAGCAGGGAGGGGGGCCGTATGAACACTGAAGCTTTCTTT	CASSREGGRMNTEAFF
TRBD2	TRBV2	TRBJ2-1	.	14	TGTGCCAGCAGTAGACTAGCGGGATCCAATGAGCAGTTCTTC	CASSRLAGSNEQFF
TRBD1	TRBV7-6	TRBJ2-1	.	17	TGTGCCAGCAGCTTATTAGGTCCGACAGGGAGCCTCAATGAGCAGTTCTTC	CASSLLGPTGSLNEQFF
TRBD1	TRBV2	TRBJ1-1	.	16	TGTGCCAGCAGTGAGGTCAGGGGGCTCGGAGAGACTGAAGCTTTCTTT	CASSEVRGLGETEAFF
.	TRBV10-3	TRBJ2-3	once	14	TGTGCCATCAGTGGAGGCCTCGGGGAAGATACGCAGTATTTT	CAISGGLGEDTQYF
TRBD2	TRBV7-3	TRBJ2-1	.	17	TGTGCCAGCAGCTTAACCTCCTCTAGCGGCTTGTACAATGAGCAGTTCTTC	CASSLTSSSGLYNEQFF
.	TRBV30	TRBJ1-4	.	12	TGTGCCGGCGAAGCGCTTGAGGAAAAACTGTTTTTT	CAGEALEEKLFF
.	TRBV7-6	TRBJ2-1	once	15	TGTGCCAGCAGCTTAGCGGGGCACACCTACAATGAGCAGTTCTTC	CASSLAGHTYNEQFF
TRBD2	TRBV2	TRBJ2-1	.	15	TGTGCCAGCAGTGGACTTAGCGGGATCTACAATGAGCAGTTCTTC	CASSGLSGIYNEQFF
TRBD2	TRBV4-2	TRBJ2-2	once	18	TGTGCCAGCAGCCACCAACTAGCGGGGGGGAAAAACACCGGGGAGCTGTTTTTT	CASSHQLAGGKNTGELFF
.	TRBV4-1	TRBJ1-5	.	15	TGCGCCAGCAGCCAAGTCAGGGATAGCAATCAGCCCCAGCATTTT	CASSQVRDSNQPQHF
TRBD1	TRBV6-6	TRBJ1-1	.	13	TGTGCCAGCAGTCGACAGGGGGTAACTGAAGCTTTCTTT	CASSRQGVTEAFF
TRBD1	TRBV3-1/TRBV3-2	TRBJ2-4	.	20	TGTGCCAGCAGCCCTCTTCGGGGGACAGGGGGTGAGGAAGCCAAAAACATTCAGTACTTC	CASSPLRGTGGEEAKNIQYF
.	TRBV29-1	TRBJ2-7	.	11	TGCAGCGTTGGAAAGGGGTACGAGCAGTACTTC	CSVGKGYEQYF
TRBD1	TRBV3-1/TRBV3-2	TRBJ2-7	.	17	TGTGCCAGCAGCCCCCGCGGGTGGGGACAGGGTTCCTACGAGCAGTACTTC	CASSPRGWGQGSYEQYF
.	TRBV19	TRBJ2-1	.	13	TGTGCCAGTAGTATAGCTTATAACAATGAGCAGTTCTTC	CASSIAYNNEQFF
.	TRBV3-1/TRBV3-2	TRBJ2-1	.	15	TGTGCCAGCAGCCAAGCCCGGACTACGTACAATGAGCAGTTCTTC	CASSQARTTYNEQFF
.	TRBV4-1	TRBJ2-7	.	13	TGCGCCAGCAGCCGAGGGCCCGAAGGCGAGCAGTACTTC	CASSRGPEGEQYF
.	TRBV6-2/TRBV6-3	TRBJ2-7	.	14	TGTGCCAGCAGTTACCAGGTCCAATTCTACGAGCAGTACTTC	CASSYQVQFYEQYF
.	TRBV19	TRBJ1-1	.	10	TGTGCCAGTATTGGGCAGGAAGCTTTCTTT	CASIGQEAFF
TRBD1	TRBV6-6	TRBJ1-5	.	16	TGTGCCAACAGACCACGGACAGGGGTCCCCAATCAGCCCCAGCATTTT	CANRPRTGVPNQPQHF
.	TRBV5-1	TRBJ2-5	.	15	TGCGCCAGCAGAACTACAGGCCGTTCTGAAGAGACCCAGTACTTC	CASRTTGRSEETQYF
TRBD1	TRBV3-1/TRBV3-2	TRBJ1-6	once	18	TGTGCCAGCAGCGCCGGGACAGGGTCGATCTCCTATAATTCACCCCTCCACTTT	CASSAGTGSISYNSPLHF
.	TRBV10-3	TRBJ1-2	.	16	TGTGCCATCAGTGTGGAGCAGGGGATGGTGAGGTATGGCTACACCTTC	CAISVEQGMVRYGYTF
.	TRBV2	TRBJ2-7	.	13	TGTGCCAGCAGGGGAGGAACCCTAGCCGAGCAGTACTTC	CASRGGTLAEQYF
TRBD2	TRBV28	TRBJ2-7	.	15	TGTGCCAGCAGTTCCCCCCAGCGGGGGCTCTACGAGCAGTACTTC	CASSSPQRGLYEQYF
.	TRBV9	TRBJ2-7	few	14	TGTGCCAGCAGCGTAGATAGTAGCTCCTACGAGCAGTACTTC	CASSVDSSSYEQYF
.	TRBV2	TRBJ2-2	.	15	TGTGCCAGCAGTGTCAGGGGCCTAGGGACCGGGGAGCTGTTTTTT	CASSVRGLGTGELFF
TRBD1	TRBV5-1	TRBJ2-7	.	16	TGCGCCAGCAGCAGGACAGGGGGAGCCCCCCTCTACGAGCAGTACTTC	CASSRTGGAPLYEQYF
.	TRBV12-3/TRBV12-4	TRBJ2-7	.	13	TGTGCCAGCAGACATAAGGGGACCTACGAGCAGTACTTC	CASRHKGTYEQYF
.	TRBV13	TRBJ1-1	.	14	TGTGCCAGCAGTCATGGACAGACAAACACTGAAGCTTTCTTT	CASSHGQTNTEAFF
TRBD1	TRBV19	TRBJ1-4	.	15	TGTGCCAGTAGTACCGGACAGGGGGAGCTTGAAAAACTGTTTTTT	CASSTGQGELEKLFF
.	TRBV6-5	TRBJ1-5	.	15	TGTGCCAGCAGTTACTCGAGAACAGGGAATCAGCCCCAGCATTTT	CASSYSRTGNQPQHF
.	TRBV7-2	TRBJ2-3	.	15	TGTGCCAGCAGCTTAAATCCCTCAAGCGGGGATACGCAGTATTTT	CASSLNPSSGDTQYF
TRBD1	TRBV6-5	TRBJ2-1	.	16	TGTGCCAGCAGTTACCCGGCACAGGGGTCGTGCAATGAGCAGTTCTTC	CASSYPAQGSCNEQFF
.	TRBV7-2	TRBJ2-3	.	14	TGTGCCAGCAGCTTCAGGGATCTCTCGGATACGCAGTATTTT	CASSFRDLSDTQYF
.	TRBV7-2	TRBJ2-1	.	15	TGTGCCAGCAGCTACGCCCTCATCACATACAATGAGCAGTTCTTC	CASSYALITYNEQFF
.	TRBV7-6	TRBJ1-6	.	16	TGTGCCAGCAGCTTAAACAGCCGCTCCTATAATTCACCCCTCCACTTT	CASSLNSRSYNSPLHF
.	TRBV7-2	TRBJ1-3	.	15	TGTGCCAGCAGCTTCGGTCAGGGTGACGGAAACACCATATATTTT	CASSFGQGDGNTIYF
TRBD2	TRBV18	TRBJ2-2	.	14	TGTGCCAGCTCACTGGGACTAGCGGCCGGGGAGCTGTTTTTT	CASSLGLAAGELFF
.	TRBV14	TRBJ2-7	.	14	TGTGCCAGCAGCTTTACTTATTCCTCCTACGAGCAGTACTTC	CASSFTYSSYEQYF
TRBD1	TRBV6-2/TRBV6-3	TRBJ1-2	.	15	TGTGCCAGCAGTGATCCCAGGGGGCTCCACTATGGCTACACCTTC	CASSDPRGLHYGYTF
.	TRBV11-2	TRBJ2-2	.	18	TGTGCCAGCAGCTTATTCTTAGGTCAGGGTAAGGACACCGGGGAGCTGTTTTTT	CASSLFLGQGKDTGELFF
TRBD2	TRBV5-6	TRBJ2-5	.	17	TGTGCCAGCAGCCCAAGGACTAGCGGAAAGTACCAAGAGACCCAGTACTTC	CASSPRTSGKYQETQYF
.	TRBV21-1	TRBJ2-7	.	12	TGTGCCAGCAGCATCAGGGGATACGAGCAGTACTTC	CASSIRGYEQYF
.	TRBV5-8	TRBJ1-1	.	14	TGTGCCAGCAGCTTCGACAGAAGGAACACTGAAGCTTTCTTT	CASSFDRRNTEAFF
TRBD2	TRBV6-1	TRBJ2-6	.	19	TGTGCCAGCAGTGAATCTAGCGGGGGGGCCGCCTCTGGGGCCAACGTCCTGACTTTC	CASSESSGGAASGANVLTF
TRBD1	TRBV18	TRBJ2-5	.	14	TGTGCCAGCTCACCCACAGGGGGAAGAGAGACCCAGTACTTC	CASSPTGGRETQYF
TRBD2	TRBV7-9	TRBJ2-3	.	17	TGTGCCAGCAGCCTTGGACTAGCGGGGTTTAGCACAGATACGCAGTATTTT	CASSLGLAGFSTDTQYF
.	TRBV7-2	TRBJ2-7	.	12	TGTGCCAGCAGCTTTCCTTCTTACGAGCAGTACTTC	CASSFPSYEQYF
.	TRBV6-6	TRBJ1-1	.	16	TGTGCCAGCAGTTACACAGGGTCCCGAATGAACACTGAAGCTTTCTTT	CASSYTGSRMNTEAFF